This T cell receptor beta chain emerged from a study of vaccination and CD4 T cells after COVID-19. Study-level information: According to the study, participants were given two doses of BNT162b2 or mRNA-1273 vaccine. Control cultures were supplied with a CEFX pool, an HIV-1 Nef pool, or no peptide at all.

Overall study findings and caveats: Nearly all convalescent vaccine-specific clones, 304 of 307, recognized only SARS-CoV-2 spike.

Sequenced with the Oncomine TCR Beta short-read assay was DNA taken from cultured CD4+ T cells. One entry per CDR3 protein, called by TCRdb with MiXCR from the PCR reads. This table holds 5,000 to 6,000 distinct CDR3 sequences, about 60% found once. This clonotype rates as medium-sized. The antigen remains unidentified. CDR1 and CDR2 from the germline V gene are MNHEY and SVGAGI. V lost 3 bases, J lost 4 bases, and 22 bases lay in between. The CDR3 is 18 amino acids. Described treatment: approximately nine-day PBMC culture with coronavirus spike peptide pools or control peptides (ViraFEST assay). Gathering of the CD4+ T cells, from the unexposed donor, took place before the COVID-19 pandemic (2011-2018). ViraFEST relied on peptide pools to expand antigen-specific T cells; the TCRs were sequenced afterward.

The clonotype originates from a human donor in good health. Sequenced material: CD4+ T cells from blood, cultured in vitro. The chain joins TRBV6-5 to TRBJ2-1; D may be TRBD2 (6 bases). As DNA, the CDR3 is TGTGCCAGCAGTTATGCGAAGGGACCGGTAGCGGTGTACAATGAGCAGTTCTTC. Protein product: CASSYAKGPVAVYNEQFF.